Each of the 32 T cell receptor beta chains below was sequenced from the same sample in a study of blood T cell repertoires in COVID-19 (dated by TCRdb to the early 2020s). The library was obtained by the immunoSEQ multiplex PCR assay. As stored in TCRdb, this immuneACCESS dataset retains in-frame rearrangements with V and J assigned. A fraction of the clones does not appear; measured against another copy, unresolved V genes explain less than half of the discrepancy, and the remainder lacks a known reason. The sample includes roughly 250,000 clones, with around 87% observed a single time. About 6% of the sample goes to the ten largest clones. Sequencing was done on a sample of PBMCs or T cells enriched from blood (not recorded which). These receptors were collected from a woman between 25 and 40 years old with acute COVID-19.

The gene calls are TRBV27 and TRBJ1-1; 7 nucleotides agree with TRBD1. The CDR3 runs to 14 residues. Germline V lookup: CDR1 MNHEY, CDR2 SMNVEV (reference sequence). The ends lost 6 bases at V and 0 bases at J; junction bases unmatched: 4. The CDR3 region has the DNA TGTGCCAGCAGCCGCGGACAGGTGAACACTGAAGCTTTCTTT. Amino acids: CASSRGQVNTEAFF.

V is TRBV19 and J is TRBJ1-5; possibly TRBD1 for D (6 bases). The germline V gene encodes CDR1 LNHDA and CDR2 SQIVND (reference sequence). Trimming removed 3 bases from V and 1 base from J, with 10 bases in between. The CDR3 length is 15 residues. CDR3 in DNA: TGTGCCAGTAGTATCTACAGGGAGAGCAATCAGCCCCAGCATTTT. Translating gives CASSIYRESNQPQHF.

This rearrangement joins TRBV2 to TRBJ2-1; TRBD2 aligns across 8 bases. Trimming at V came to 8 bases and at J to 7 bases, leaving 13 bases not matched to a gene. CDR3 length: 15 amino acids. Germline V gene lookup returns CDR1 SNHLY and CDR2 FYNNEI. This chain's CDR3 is CASLKSGTSSNEQFF. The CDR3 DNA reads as TGTGCCAGCTTAAAGAGCGGGACTAGTAGTAATGAGCAGTTCTTC.

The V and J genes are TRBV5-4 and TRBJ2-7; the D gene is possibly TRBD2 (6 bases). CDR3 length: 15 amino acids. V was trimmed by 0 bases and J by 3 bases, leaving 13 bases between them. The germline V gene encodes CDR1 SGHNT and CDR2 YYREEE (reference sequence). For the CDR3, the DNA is TGTGCCAGCAGCTTGGTAGGTAGCGGTTACTACGAGCAGTACTTC. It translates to CASSLVGSGYYEQYF. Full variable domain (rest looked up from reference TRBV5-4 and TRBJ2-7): ETGVTQSPTHLIKTRGQQVTLRCSSQSGHNTVSWYQQALGQGPQFIFQYYREEENGRGNFPPRFSGLQFPNYSSELNVNALELDDSALYLCASSLVGSGYYEQYFGPGTRLTVT.

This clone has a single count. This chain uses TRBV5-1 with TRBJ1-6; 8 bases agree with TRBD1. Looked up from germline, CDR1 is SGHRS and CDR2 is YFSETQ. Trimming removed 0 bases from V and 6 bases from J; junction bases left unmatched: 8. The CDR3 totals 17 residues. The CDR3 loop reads CASSLGTGLRSNSPLHF. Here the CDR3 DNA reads TGCGCCAGCAGCTTGGGGACAGGGCTCCGCTCTAATTCACCCCTCCACTTT.

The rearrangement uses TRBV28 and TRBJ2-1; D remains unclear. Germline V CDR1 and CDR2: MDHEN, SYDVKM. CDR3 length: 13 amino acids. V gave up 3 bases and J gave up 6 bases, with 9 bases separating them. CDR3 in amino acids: CASSFSGINEQFF. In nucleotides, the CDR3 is TGTGCCAGCAGTTTTTCAGGCATCAATGAGCAGTTCTTC.

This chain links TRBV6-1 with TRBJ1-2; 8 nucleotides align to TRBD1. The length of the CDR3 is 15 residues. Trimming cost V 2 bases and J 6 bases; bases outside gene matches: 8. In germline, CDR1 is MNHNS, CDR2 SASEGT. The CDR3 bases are TGTGCCAGCAGTGAAAGGGCAGGGGGCGCCGATGGCTACACCTTC. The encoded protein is CASSERAGGADGYTF.

The CDR3 nucleotides are TGTGCCAGCAGCCATGTAGGCAATCAGCCCCAGCATTTT. Translated: CASSHVGNQPQHF. This chain connects TRBV16 to TRBJ1-5; D uncertain. The V gene lost 3 bases and the J gene lost 2 bases, with 5 bases spanning the gap. Per germline, CDR1 KGHSY and CDR2 FQNENV. The CDR3 spans 13 residues. Filled out from reference TRBV16 and TRBJ1-5, the complete variable domain reads GEEVAQTPKHLVRGEGQKAKLYCAPIKGHSYVFWYQQVLKNEFKFLISFQNENVFDETGMPKERFSAKCLPNSPCSLEIQATKLEDSAVYFCASSHVGNQPQHFGDGTRLSIL.

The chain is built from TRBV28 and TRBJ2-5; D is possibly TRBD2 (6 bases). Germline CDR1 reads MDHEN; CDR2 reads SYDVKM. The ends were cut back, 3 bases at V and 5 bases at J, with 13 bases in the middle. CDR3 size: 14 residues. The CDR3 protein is CASSLGGKEETQYF. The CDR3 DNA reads TGTGCCAGCAGTTTGGGCGGGAAAGAGGAGACCCAGTACTTC.

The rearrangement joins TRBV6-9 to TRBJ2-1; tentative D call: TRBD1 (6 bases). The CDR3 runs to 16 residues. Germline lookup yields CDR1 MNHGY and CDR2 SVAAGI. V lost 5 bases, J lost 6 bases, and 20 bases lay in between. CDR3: CASSNRGRGVCNEQFF. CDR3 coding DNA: TGTGCCAGCAGTAATAGGGGCAGGGGAGTTTGCAATGAGCAGTTCTTC.

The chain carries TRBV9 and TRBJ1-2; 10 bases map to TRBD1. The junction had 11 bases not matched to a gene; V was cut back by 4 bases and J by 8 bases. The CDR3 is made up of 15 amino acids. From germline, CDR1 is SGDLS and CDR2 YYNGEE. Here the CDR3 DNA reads TGTGCCAGCAGCCCTCGGGACAGGGGTGGATTCGGCTACACCTTC. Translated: CASSPRDRGGFGYTF.

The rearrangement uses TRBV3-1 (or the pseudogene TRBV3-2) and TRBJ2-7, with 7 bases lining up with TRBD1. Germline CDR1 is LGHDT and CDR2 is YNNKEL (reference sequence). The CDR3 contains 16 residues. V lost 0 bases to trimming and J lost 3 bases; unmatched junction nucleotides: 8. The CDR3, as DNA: TGTGCCAGCAGCCAAGATCTGAAGGGGGCCTTCTACGAGCAGTACTTC. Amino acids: CASSQDLKGAFYEQYF.

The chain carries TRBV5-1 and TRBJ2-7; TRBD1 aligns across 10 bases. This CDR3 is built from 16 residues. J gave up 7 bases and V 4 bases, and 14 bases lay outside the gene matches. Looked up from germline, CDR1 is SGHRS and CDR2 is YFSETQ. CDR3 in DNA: TGCGCCAGCAGCCTACCGACCGGGACAGGGGTCCGGGAGCAGTACTTC. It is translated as CASSLPTGTGVREQYF.

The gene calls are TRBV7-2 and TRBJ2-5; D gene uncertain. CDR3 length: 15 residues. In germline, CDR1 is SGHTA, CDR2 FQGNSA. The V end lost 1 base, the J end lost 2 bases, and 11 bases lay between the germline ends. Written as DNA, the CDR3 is TGTGCCAGCAGCTTAGGGAGAAAACTTCAAGAGACCCAGTACTTC. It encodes CASSLGRKLQETQYF.

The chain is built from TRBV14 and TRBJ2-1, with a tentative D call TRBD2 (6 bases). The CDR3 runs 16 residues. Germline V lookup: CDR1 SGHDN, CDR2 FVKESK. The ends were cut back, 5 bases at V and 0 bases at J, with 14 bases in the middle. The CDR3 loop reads CASSVSLASSYNEQFF. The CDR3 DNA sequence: TGTGCCAGCAGCGTATCGCTAGCGAGCTCCTACAATGAGCAGTTCTTC. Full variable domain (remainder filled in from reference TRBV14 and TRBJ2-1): EAGVTQFPSHSVIEKGQTVTLRCDPISGHDNLYWYRRVMGKEIKFLLHFVKESKQDESGMPNNRFLAERTGGTYSTLKVQPAELEDSGVYFCASSVSLASSYNEQFFGPGTRLTVL.

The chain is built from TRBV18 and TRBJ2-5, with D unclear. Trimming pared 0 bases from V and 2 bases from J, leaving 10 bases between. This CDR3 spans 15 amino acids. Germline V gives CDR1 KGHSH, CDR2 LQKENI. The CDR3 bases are TGTGCCAGCTCACCACCGGGCACCTATCAAGAGACCCAGTACTTC. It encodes CASSPPGTYQETQYF.

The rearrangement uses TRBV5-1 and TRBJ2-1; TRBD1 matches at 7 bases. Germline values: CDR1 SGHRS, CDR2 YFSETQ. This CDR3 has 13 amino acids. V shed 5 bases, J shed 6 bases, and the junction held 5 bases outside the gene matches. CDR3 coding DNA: TGCGCCAGCAGGGTCACAGGGGTCAATGAGCAGTTCTTC. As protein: CASRVTGVNEQFF.

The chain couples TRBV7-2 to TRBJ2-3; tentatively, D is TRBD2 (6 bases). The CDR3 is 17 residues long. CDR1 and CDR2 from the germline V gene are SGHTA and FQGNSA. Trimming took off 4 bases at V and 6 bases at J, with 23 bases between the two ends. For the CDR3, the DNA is TGTGCCAGCAGCTCCCGATCTTCTCGGGAGATCCCCGATACGCAGTATTTT. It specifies CASSSRSSREIPDTQYF. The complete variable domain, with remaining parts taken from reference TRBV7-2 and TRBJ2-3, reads GAGVSQSPSNKVTEKGKDVELRCDPISGHTALYWYRQSLGQGLEFLIYFQGNSAPDKSGLPSDRFSAERTGGSVSTLTIQRTQQEDSAVYLCASSSRSSREIPDTQYFGPGTRLTVL.

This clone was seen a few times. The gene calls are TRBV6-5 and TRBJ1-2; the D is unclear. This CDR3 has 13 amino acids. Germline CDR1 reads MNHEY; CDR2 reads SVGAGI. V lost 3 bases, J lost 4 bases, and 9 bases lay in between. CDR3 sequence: CASSYPGFYGYTF. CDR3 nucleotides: TGTGCCAGCAGTTATCCGGGGTTCTATGGCTACACCTTC.

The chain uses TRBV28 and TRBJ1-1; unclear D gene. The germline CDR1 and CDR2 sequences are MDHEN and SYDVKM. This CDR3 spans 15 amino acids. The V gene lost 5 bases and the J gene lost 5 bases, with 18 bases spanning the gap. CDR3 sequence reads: CASSRGASRGTEAFF. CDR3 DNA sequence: TGTGCCAGCAGTCGGGGTGCATCCAGAGGAACTGAAGCTTTCTTT.

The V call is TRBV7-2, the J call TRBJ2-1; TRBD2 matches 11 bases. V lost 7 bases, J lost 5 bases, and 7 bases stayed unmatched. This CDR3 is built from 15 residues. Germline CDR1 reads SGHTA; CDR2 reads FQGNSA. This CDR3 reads CASKLLAGGNNEQFF. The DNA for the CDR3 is TGTGCCAGCAAGTTGCTAGCGGGAGGAAACAATGAGCAGTTCTTC.

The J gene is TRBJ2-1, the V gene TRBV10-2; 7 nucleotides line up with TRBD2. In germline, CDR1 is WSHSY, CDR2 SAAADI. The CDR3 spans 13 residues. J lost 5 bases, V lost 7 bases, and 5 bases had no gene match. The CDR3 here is CASTLGGNNEQFF. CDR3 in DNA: TGCGCCAGCACCCTCGGGGGGAACAATGAGCAGTTCTTC.

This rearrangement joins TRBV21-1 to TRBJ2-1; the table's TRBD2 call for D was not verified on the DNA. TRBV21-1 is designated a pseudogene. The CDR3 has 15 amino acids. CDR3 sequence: CASPLAGGPYNEQFF. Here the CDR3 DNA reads TGTGCCAGCCCATTAGCGGGAGGGCCTTACAATGAGCAGTTCTTC.

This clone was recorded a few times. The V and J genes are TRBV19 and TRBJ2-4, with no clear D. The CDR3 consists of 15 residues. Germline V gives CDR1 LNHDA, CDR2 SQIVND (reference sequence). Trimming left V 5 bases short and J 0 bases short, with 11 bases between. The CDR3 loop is CASSGPRQAKNIQYF. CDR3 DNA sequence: TGTGCCAGTAGTGGGCCCCGCCAAGCCAAAAACATTCAGTACTTC.

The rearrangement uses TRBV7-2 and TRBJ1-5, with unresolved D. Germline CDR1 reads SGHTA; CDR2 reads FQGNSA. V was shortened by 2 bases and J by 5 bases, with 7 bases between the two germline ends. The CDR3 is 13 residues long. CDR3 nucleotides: TGTGCCAGCAGCTTAAAGGGAGATCAGCCCCAGCATTTT. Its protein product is CASSLKGDQPQHF. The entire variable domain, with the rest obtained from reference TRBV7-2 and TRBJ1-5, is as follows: GAGVSQSPSNKVTEKGKDVELRCDPISGHTALYWYRQSLGQGLEFLIYFQGNSAPDKSGLPSDRFSAERTGGSVSTLTIQRTQQEDSAVYLCASSLKGDQPQHFGDGTRLSIL.

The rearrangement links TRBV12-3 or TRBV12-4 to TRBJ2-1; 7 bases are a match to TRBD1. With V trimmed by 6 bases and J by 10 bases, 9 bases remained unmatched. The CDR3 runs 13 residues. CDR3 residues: CASRLTGEGEQFF. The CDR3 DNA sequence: TGTGCCAGCAGGTTAACAGGGGAAGGGGAGCAGTTCTTC.

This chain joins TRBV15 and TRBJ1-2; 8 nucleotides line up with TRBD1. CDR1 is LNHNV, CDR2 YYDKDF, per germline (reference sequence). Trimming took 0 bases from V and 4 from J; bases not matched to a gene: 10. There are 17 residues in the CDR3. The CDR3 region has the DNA TGTGCCACCAGCAGAGATCTTGGGACAGGTAGTATCTATGGCTACACCTTC. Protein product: CATSRDLGTGSIYGYTF.

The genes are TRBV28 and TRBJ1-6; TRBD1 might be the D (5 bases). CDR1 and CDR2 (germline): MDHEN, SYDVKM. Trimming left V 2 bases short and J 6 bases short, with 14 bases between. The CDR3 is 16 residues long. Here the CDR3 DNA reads TGTGCCAGCAGTTTAATTGTTCCAGGGCTTAATTCACCCCTCCACTTT. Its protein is CASSLIVPGLNSPLHF.

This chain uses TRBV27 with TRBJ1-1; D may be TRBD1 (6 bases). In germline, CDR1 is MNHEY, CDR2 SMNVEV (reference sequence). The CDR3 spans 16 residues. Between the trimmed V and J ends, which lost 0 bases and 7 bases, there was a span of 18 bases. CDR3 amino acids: CASSLSVIGGLSEAFF. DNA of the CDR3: TGTGCCAGCAGTTTATCGGTCATAGGGGGATTAAGTGAAGCTTTCTTT.

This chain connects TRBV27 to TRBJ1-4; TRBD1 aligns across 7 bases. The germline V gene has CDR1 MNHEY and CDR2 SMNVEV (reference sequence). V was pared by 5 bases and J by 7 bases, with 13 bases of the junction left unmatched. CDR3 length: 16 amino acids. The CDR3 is CASSVASQGIREKLFF. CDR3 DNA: TGTGCCAGCAGTGTCGCTTCACAGGGGATCCGTGAAAAACTGTTTTTT.

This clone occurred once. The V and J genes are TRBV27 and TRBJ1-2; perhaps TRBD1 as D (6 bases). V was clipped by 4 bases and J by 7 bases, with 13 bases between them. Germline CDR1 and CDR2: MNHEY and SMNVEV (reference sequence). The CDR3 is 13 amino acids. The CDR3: CASSSTNRAGYTF. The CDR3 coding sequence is TGTGCCAGCAGTTCCACAAACAGGGCTGGCTACACCTTC.

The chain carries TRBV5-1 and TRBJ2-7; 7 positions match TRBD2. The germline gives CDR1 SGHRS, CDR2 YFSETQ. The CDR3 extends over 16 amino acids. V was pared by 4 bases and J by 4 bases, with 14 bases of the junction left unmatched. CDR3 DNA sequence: TGCGCCAGCAGCGGGGGATTGAGCGGGAAGCAATACGAGCAGTACTTC. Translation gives CASSGGLSGKQYEQYF. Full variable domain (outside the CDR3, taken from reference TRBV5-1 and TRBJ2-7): KAGVTQTPRYLIKTRGQQVTLSCSPISGHRSVSWYQQTPGQGLQFLFEYFSETQRNKGNFPGRFSGRQFSNSRSEMNVSTLELGDSALYLCASSGGLSGKQYEQYFGPGTRLTVT.